This TCR beta chain appears in the sequencing data of a study of CD8+CD57+ T cells in acquired aplastic anemia. Study-level findings and limits: Overlapping CD8+ CDR3 repertoires of patients and controls contained around 31 shared sequences. Significance was not reached for CD8+ Simpson's diversity between patients and controls.

TCR beta VDJ combinations and CDR3 sequences were profiled from genomic DNA. One entry per CDR3 protein, called by TCRdb with MiXCR from the reads. The sample records 200,000 to 250,000 distinct CDR3 sequences, approximately 51% being singletons. Germline V gives CDR1 SGHTA, CDR2 FQGNSA. The length of the CDR3 is 15 residues. Deletions cut 5 bases from V and 0 bases from J, with 13 bases between. Whoever was chosen for sequencing had shown CD8+CD57+ cell expansion by flow cytometry. The diagnosis in all patients was severe acquired aplastic anemia. Blood samples were obtained from patients who had received no prior therapy. The table lists this clonotype with a few counts. Its antigen is not known.

The specimen was sorted CD4+, CD8+, or CD8+CD57+ T cells (not recorded which) from PBMCs. This TCR came from a human donor with aplastic anemia. The chain is built from TRBV7-2 and TRBJ2-5; D unresolved. CDR3 amino acids: CASSQVATDQETQYF. CDR3 DNA sequence: TGTGCCAGCAGCCAAGTGGCGACGGACCAAGAGACCCAGTACTTC. Looking up the rest from reference TRBV7-2 and TRBJ2-5 gives the full variable domain: GAGVSQSPSNKVTEKGKDVELRCDPISGHTALYWYRQSLGQGLEFLIYFQGNSAPDKSGLPSDRFSAERTGGSVSTLTIQRTQQEDSAVYLCASSQVATDQETQYFGPGTRLLVL.